The subject of this entry is one T cell receptor (beta chain). The sample comes from a study of T cells in women clearing cervical HPV infection. Across the whole study: HLA type stays a possible confounder, typing being limited.

Using immunoSEQ multiplex PCR, the repertoire was profiled, and TCRdb retains in-frame clones only, with some absent. Here the sample table reports roughly 28,000 clones. Prevalent HPV16 infections were excluded; only incident single HPV16 infections included. Sequencing input: blood buffy coat. The receptor's source is a woman aged 18 to 75 with a cervical HPV16 infection that either progressed to CIN3+ or cleared (not recorded which).

The CDR3 here is CASSIQNGQRPYEQYF. The covered CDR3 bases are TGTGCCAGTAGTATACAAAACGGACAGCGGCCGTACGAG. V is TRBV19 and J is TRBJ2-7; perhaps TRBD1 as D (6 bases). Read sequence stops 3 residues before the CDR3 end, and the germline J gene provides the missing end. This CDR3 contains 16 residues. The V end was cut by 2 bases, the J end by 4 bases, with 18 bases between. Germline-derived CDR1 and CDR2 are LNHDA and SQIVND (reference sequence).